What follows is one T cell receptor (beta chain) and its context. The antigen this receptor binds is unknown. No clone much larger than this one lies a single base away; base qualities are absent. The data were obtained in a study of cytomegalovirus exposure and HLA in healthy donors (dated by TCRdb to between 2016 and 2019). In terms of the full investigation: The roughly 670 repertoires of the first cohort and the 120 validation repertoires were produced on the same platform, according to a later analysis. High-throughput TCR immunosequencing, statistical association of individual TCRs with disease status, and machine learning were combined to predict cytomegalovirus infection status. Along with the approximately 700-subject first cohort, a separate validation cohort of more than 90 different subjects was used. The study was designed to test whether signatures of past pathogen exposure could be identified by cataloging public T cell receptors.

Study-level results and caveats: A later analysis had no HLA typing for the validation cohort, so co-occurrence there was scored across all 120 or so repertoires. While some public TCRs were present in many individuals, most TCR sequences turned up only very rarely across donors. Cytomegalovirus status was reported to be diagnosed by the classifier with high specificity and sensitivity in both the original and validation cohorts. Subsequent analysis determined that TCRs grouped into clusters in the first cohort also showed a tendency toward co-occurrence across the roughly 110 validation repertoires, and approximately 94% of cluster scores exceeded 0. The study gave a list of about 160 TCR beta chains associated with cytomegalovirus. In vitro tests confirmed that three of the cytomegalovirus-associated TCR beta chains recognize cytomegalovirus antigens. The authors suggested that the approach could potentially be generalized to other disease states and immunological phenotypes.

The donors were included in the validation cohort of over a hundred subjects, a group kept apart from the roughly 730-subject first cohort. V was cut back by 7 bases and J by 4 bases, leaving a gap of 16 bases between them. Inclusive of the bounding cysteine and phenylalanine, the CDR3 is 14 residues long. Kept here is only the CDR3 DNA, which spans 42 bases and is read in frame from base 1. The germline V gene yields SNHLY for CDR1 and FYNNEI for CDR2. Preparation of the library involved the immunoSEQ multiplex PCR assay. In the authors' own workflow: A statistical classification framework was built for diagnosing cytomegalovirus status from the catalog of TCR beta chain sequences. TCRdb took over this immuneACCESS table, retaining in-frame rearrangements with V and J assigned. Such tables are incomplete; in checked studies, under half of the missing clones stem from an unresolved V gene, and the remainder is unexplained. The V and J calls and the clone size are those of that table, but D and trimming were determined from the DNA. This sample is represented by about 150,000 clones; about 88% of them were singletons. The ten top clones hold under 25% of the sample.

Sequencing input: PBMCs. Rearrangement joined TRBV2 to TRBJ2-5; a weak D assignment points to TRBD1 (6 bases agree). The origin of this receptor is a man aged 18-30 years in good health and CMV-seropositive. Here is the DNA: TGTGCCAGCACTGACAGGTCTGGCCCAGAGACCCAGTACTTC. It specifies CASTDRSGPETQYF.